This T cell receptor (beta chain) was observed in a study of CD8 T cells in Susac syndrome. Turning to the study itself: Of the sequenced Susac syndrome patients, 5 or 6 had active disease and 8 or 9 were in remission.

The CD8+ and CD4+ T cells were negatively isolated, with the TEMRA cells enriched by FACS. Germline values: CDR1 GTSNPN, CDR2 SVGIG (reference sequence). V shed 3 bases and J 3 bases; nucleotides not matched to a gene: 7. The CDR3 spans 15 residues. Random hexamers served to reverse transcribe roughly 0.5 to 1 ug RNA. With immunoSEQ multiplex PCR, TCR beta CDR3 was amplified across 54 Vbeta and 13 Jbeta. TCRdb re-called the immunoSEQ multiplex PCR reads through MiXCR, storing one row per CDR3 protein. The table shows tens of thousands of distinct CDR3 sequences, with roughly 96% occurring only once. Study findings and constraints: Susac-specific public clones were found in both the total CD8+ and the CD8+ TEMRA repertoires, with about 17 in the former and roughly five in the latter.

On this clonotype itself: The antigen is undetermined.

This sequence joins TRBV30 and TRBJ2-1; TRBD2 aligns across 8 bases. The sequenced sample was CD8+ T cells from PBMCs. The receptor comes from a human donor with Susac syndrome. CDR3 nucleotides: TGTGCCTGGAGGGTCGGGGGGGAGGTCTACAATGAGCAGTTCTTC. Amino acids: CAWRVGGEVYNEQFF.